This T cell receptor (beta chain) emerged from a study of cytomegalovirus exposure and HLA in healthy donors. The CDR3 covers 14 residues. V shed 4 bases and J shed 4 bases, with 15 bases lying between them. Germline V gene data show CDR1 as SGHNT and CDR2 as YYREEE (reference sequence). Points from the study as a whole: Follow-up analysis seemed to connect common viral pathogens with several of the most significant clusters identified.

60 Vbeta and 13 Jbeta primers were used in PCR. The assay was immunoSEQ multiplex PCR, and TCRdb's table has in-frame clones only and misses some. The repertoire includes about 160,000 clones, about 85% of them detected once, and 1.3% sits in the top ten. Note on this clone: Its antigen is undetermined.

The chain joins TRBV5-4 to TRBJ2-7; D is possibly TRBD1 (6 bases). This clonotype originated in a man aged 45-65 years in good health and CMV-seropositive. What was sequenced was PBMCs. CDR3 region: CASSQQGNWYEQYF. As DNA, the CDR3 is TGTGCCAGCAGCCAACAGGGAAATTGGTACGAGCAGTACTTC.